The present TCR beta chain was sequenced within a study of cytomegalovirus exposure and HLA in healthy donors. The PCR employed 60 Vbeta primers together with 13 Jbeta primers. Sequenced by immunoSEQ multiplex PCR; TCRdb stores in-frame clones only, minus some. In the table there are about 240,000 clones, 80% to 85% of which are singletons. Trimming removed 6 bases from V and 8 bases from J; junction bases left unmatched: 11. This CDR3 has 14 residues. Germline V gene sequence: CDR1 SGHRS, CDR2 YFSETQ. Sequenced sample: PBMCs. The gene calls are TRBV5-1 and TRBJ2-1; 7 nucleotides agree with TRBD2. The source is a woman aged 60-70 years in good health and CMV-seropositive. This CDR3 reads CASTLTGGRHEQFF. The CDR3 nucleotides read TGCGCCAGCACCCTAACGGGAGGCAGGCATGAGCAGTTCTTC.